This entry lists 24 T cell receptor beta chains sequenced from one sample in a study of healthy donors' naive CD4 and CD8 T cells. Each TCR library used approximately 500 ng of total RNA and a linear amplification protocol. TCRdb used MiXCR to reprocess the reads, holding one entry per CDR3 protein. The table shows approximately 180,000 distinct CDR3 sequences, with around three quarters occurring only once. The sequenced sample consisted of naive CD4+ and CD8+ T cells sorted from blood, pooled from several donors. These receptors were taken from a pool of human donors in good health; the sample pools cells from several healthy donors.

The chain combines TRBV6-2 or TRBV6-3 with TRBJ1-1; the match to TRBD1 covers 7 bases. The J segment lost 1 base and the V segment lost 4 bases, leaving 6 bases of the junction unmatched. The CDR3 has 15 amino acids. CDR1 and CDR2 from the germline V gene are MNHEY and SVGEGT. The CDR3 nucleotides are TGTGCCAGCAGTTGGGCCGGGACAGCGAACACTGAAGCTTTCTTT. Translating gives CASSWAGTANTEAFF.

This chain uses TRBV29-1 with TRBJ2-7; unclear D gene. CDR1 SQVTM and CDR2 ANQGSEA come from the germline V gene. The V end lost 8 bases, the J end lost 0 bases, and 14 bases lay between the germline ends. CDR3 length: 13 residues. In DNA, the CDR3 is TGCAGCTGTAAAAGAGACATCTCCTACGAGCAGTACTTC. Residues: CSCKRDISYEQYF.

The chain carries TRBV5-4 and TRBJ2-7; tentatively, D is TRBD1 (5 bases). The V end lost 2 bases, the J end lost 3 bases, and 9 bases lay between the germline ends. The CDR3 runs 13 residues. Germline CDR1 and CDR2: SGHNT and YYREEE (reference sequence). CDR3 DNA sequence: TGTGCCAGCAGCTTTGGACATAACTACGAGCAGTACTTC. It codes for CASSFGHNYEQYF.

This sequence joins TRBV20-1 and TRBJ1-5, with D perhaps TRBD1 (5 bases). Germline V gene sequence: CDR1 DFQATT, CDR2 SNEGSKA (reference sequence). V dropped 1 base and J dropped 3 bases, with 7 bases sitting between them. There are 13 residues in the CDR3. CDR3 region: CSARAGFNQPQHF. The CDR3 DNA follows: TGCAGTGCTAGAGCAGGGTTCAATCAGCCCCAGCATTTT.

The chain joins TRBV18 to TRBJ2-2; D uncertain. The V gene's germline CDR1 is KGHSH and CDR2 LQKENI. CDR3 length: 15 residues. The ends were cut back, 4 bases at V and 1 base at J, with 10 bases in the middle. In nucleotides, the CDR3 is TGTGCCAGCTCACAGGCCCCCGTGAACACCGGGGAGCTGTTTTTT. Translating it yields CASSQAPVNTGELFF.

This chain links TRBV29-1 with TRBJ2-3; 7 positions agree with TRBD1. The germline V gene has CDR1 SQVTM and CDR2 ANQGSEA. Trimming at V came to 8 bases and at J to 0 bases, leaving 11 bases not matched to a gene. This CDR3 has 15 amino acids. CDR3: CSTRTGSSSTDTQYF. The CDR3 DNA sequence: TGCAGCACCAGGACAGGTTCGTCTAGCACAGATACGCAGTATTTT.

The chain recombines TRBV6-5 with TRBJ1-5; 8 nucleotides match TRBD1. Germline values: CDR1 MNHEY, CDR2 SVGAGI. Losses at the gene ends were 5 bases for V and 5 bases for J; bases not matched to a gene: 8. This CDR3 comprises 15 residues. CDR3 in amino acids: CASSQTGADYQPQHF. The CDR3 DNA reads as TGTGCCAGCAGTCAGACAGGGGCTGATTATCAGCCCCAGCATTTT.

This clonotype was recorded a few times. The genes are TRBV20-1 and TRBJ1-6; possibly TRBD1 for D (5 bases). The CDR3 spans 15 residues. V gave up 3 bases and J gave up 6 bases, with 15 bases separating them. CDR1 and CDR2 (germline): DFQATT, SNEGSKA (reference sequence). This CDR3 reads CSARSPGSVNSPLHF. The CDR3 region has the DNA TGCAGTGCTAGGAGCCCAGGGAGTGTTAATTCACCCCTCCACTTT.

The gene calls are TRBV5-5 and TRBJ2-1; D is possibly TRBD1 or TRBD2 (5 bases each). V was cut by 4 bases and J by 6 bases, with 14 bases left in between. Germline V gives CDR1 SGHKS, CDR2 YYEKEE (reference sequence). The CDR3 length is 14 residues. Here the CDR3 DNA reads TGTGCCAGCAGCCCATCGGGGCAGATCAATGAGCAGTTCTTC. Translating gives CASSPSGQINEQFF. Full variable domain (remainder filled in from reference TRBV5-5 and TRBJ2-1): DAGVTQSPTHLIKTRGQQVTLRCSPISGHKSVSWYQQVLGQGPQFIFQYYEKEERGRGNFPDRFSARQFPNYSSELNVNALLLGDSALYLCASSPSGQINEQFFGPGTRLTVL.

The J gene is TRBJ2-7, the V gene TRBV5-6, with D possibly being TRBD2 (7 bases). Per germline, CDR1 SGHDT and CDR2 YYEEEE. The V gene lost 4 bases and the J gene lost 3 bases, with 20 bases spanning the gap. The CDR3 contains 16 residues. CDR3 sequence (DNA): TGTGCCAGCAGCGTTTCGACAGGTACGGGGGGCTACGAGCAGTACTTC. Translated, it gives CASSVSTGTGGYEQYF.

The rearrangement uses TRBV20-1 and TRBJ1-2, with TRBD1 matching 8 bases. J was trimmed by 7 bases and V by 0 bases; bases with no gene match: 10. Per germline, CDR1 DFQATT and CDR2 SNEGSKA (reference sequence). CDR3 size: 15 residues. CDR3 sequence (DNA): TGCAGTGCTAGAGATCGGACAGGGCCCTCAACTGGCTACACCTTC. Translated: CSARDRTGPSTGYTF.

CDR3 in DNA: TGCAGCGTTGAACTAGCTCTCCGCCGTCGCGAGCAGTACTTC. It is translated as CSVELALRRREQYF. The rearrangement joins TRBV29-1 to TRBJ2-7; possible D gene TRBD2, 5 bases. V dropped 2 bases and J dropped 6 bases, with 17 bases sitting between them. The CDR3 is 14 amino acids. Germline V CDR1 and CDR2: SQVTM, ANQGSEA.

This chain connects TRBV24-1 to TRBJ1-2, with TRBD1 identical over 8 bases. J lost 2 bases, V lost 4 bases, and 11 bases had no gene match. Germline V gives CDR1 KGHDR, CDR2 SFDVKD. This CDR3 has 17 amino acids. The CDR3 loop is CATSERDRPYANYGYTF. DNA of the CDR3: TGTGCCACCAGTGAACGGGACAGGCCCTACGCAAACTATGGCTACACCTTC.

The rearrangement joins TRBV29-1 to TRBJ2-3, with D possibly being TRBD1 (5 bases). Germline CDR1 and CDR2: SQVTM and ANQGSEA. V lost 2 bases, J lost 3 bases, and 6 bases lay in between. The length of the CDR3 is 12 residues. CDR3 loop: CSVEQGTDTQYF. The CDR3 bases are TGCAGCGTTGAACAGGGAACAGATACGCAGTATTTT.

The rearrangement links TRBV29-1 to TRBJ2-7; 12 nucleotides agree with TRBD2. This CDR3 contains 14 residues. Germline assignment: CDR1 SQVTM and CDR2 ANQGSEA. V was pared by 1 base and J by 4 bases, with 2 bases of the junction left unmatched. In DNA, the CDR3 is TGCAGCGTTGAAGGGACTAGCGGGAATTACGAGCAGTACTTC. It codes for CSVEGTSGNYEQYF.

This clonotype was observed a handful of times. The chain couples TRBV4-2 to TRBJ2-7; 8 bases align to TRBD2. The CDR3 spans 15 residues. The V segment lost 7 bases and the J segment 2 bases; nucleotides outside the gene matches: 10. Germline V lookup: CDR1 LGHNA, CDR2 YNFKEQ. CDR3 coding DNA: TGTGCCAGCACCGGCGGGCGGGAGGTAGCCTACGAGCAGTACTTC. Translation gives CASTGGREVAYEQYF.

Here the CDR3 reads CASSFLVTDTQYF. The CDR3 region has the DNA TGTGCCAGCAGCTTCTTAGTAACAGATACGCAGTATTTT. The rearrangement links TRBV7-2 to TRBJ2-3; D ambiguous. V was shortened by 3 bases and J by 3 bases, with 7 bases between the two germline ends. This CDR3 has 13 residues. Per the germline V gene, CDR1 is SGHTA and CDR2 is FQGNSA.

The count of this clonotype is one. This rearrangement joins TRBV14 to TRBJ2-5, with unresolved D. Trimming pared 4 bases from V and 3 bases from J, leaving 6 bases between. Germline assignment: CDR1 SGHDN and CDR2 FVKESK. The CDR3 loop spans 12 amino acids. Here the CDR3 DNA reads TGTGCCAGCAGCCGATGGGAAGAGACCCAGTACTTC. Protein product: CASSRWEETQYF. The full variable domain, its missing parts supplied by reference TRBV14 and TRBJ2-5, is EAGVTQFPSHSVIEKGQTVTLRCDPISGHDNLYWYRRVMGKEIKFLLHFVKESKQDESGMPNNRFLAERTGGTYSTLKVQPAELEDSGVYFCASSRWEETQYFGPGTRLLVL.

V usage is TRBV5-1 and J usage is TRBJ2-6; the D gene is possibly TRBD2 (5 bases). Germline V CDR1 and CDR2: SGHRS, YFSETQ. The CDR3 loop spans 16 amino acids. The V end was cut by 7 bases, the J end by 0 bases, with 14 bases between. CDR3 amino acids: CASGSGSRSGANVLTF. The CDR3 DNA reads as TGCGCCAGCGGTTCGGGAAGCCGCTCTGGGGCCAACGTCCTGACTTTC. Together with reference TRBV5-1 and TRBJ2-6, the CDR3 gives the full variable domain: KAGVTQTPRYLIKTRGQQVTLSCSPISGHRSVSWYQQTPGQGLQFLFEYFSETQRNKGNFPGRFSGRQFSNSRSEMNVSTLELGDSALYLCASGSGSRSGANVLTFGAGSRLTVL.

J is TRBJ2-7 and V is TRBV6-5; 9 nucleotides line up with TRBD1. Trimming cost V 8 bases and J 5 bases; bases outside gene matches: 7. Germline CDR1 and CDR2: MNHEY and SVGAGI. This CDR3 contains 13 residues. The chain's CDR3 is CASGQGLKNEQYF. CDR3 nucleotide sequence: TGTGCCAGCGGACAGGGGTTGAAAAACGAGCAGTACTTC.

This rearrangement joins TRBV6-5 to TRBJ2-1, with D possibly being TRBD2 (6 bases). The V gene's germline CDR1 is MNHEY and CDR2 SVGAGI. There are 13 residues in the CDR3. Trimming pared 8 bases from V and 5 bases from J, leaving 13 bases between. The CDR3 loop is CASGLSTNNEQFF. The CDR3 DNA follows: TGTGCCAGCGGACTAAGTACCAACAATGAGCAGTTCTTC.

The chain uses TRBV24-1 and TRBJ2-3, with a possible D match to TRBD2 (5 bases). Germline CDR1 and CDR2: KGHDR and SFDVKD. V was shortened by 6 bases and J by 0 bases, with 15 bases between the two germline ends. The CDR3 has 16 residues. The CDR3 nucleotides read TGTGCCACCAGTCGCGAGGGTCGCTTTAGCACAGATACGCAGTATTTT. Protein sequence: CATSREGRFSTDTQYF.

V usage is TRBV6-5 and J usage is TRBJ2-1; 14 bases are shared with TRBD2. V shed 6 bases, J shed 10 bases, and the junction held 11 bases outside the gene matches. The CDR3 covers 16 residues. In germline, CDR1 is MNHEY, CDR2 SVGAGI. The DNA for the CDR3 is TGTGCCAGCAGCCCCGGACTAGCGGGAGGCCTCTGGGAGCAGTTCTTC. It translates to CASSPGLAGGLWEQFF.

The chain carries TRBV15 and TRBJ1-1; D ambiguous. Germline CDR1 is LNHNV and CDR2 is YYDKDF (reference sequence). Trimming cost V 1 base and J 0 bases, with 12 bases left between them. The CDR3 has 16 residues. CDR3 region: CATSRGLEGLNTEAFF. In nucleotides, the CDR3 is TGTGCCACCAGCAGAGGACTGGAGGGTCTGAACACTGAAGCTTTCTTT.